The 11 T cell receptor beta chains below all came from one sample that was sequenced in a study of T cell repertoires in cytomegalovirus infection. TCRdb processed the reads anew with MiXCR; each CDR3 protein has one entry. Here the sample spans 510,000 or so distinct CDR3 sequences, about 26% being singletons. Sequenced sample: PBMCs. Every receptor here comes from a human donor in good health (CMV status not recorded). Some clones in this sample may be carry-over from other donors' samples.

This clonotype was observed a handful of times. The chain links TRBV20-1 to TRBJ2-5; 11 nucleotides match TRBD1. With 5 bases clipped from V and 3 bases from J, the junction kept 2 bases outside the gene matches. Germline V lookup: CDR1 DFQATT, CDR2 SNEGSKA (reference sequence). The CDR3 runs 13 residues. CDR3 DNA: TGCAGTGCTGGGACAGGGGGAAAAGAGACCCAGTACTTC. Its translation is CSAGTGGKETQYF.

The rearrangement joins TRBV7-2 to TRBJ2-1; 8 positions agree with TRBD2. This CDR3 is built from 14 residues. Trimming removed 4 bases from V and 10 bases from J; junction bases left unmatched: 9. The germline gives CDR1 SGHTA, CDR2 FQGNSA. The CDR3 coding sequence is TGTGCCAGCAGCTCCCCGGGGGGGGGGGGGGAGCAGTTCTTC. It encodes CASSSPGGGGEQFF.

This chain links TRBV19 with TRBJ1-2; possibly TRBD1 for D (6 bases). In germline, CDR1 is LNHDA, CDR2 SQIVND (reference sequence). Trimming removed 5 bases from V and 4 bases from J, with 14 bases in between. This CDR3 has 14 residues. CDR3 bases: TGTGCCAGTAGTCCCCCGGACAGAAGCTATGGCTACACCTTC. It codes for CASSPPDRSYGYTF.

This clonotype came up a few times. V usage is TRBV7-9 and J usage is TRBJ1-2; D is possibly TRBD1 (5 bases). Germline CDR1 is SEHNR and CDR2 is FQNEAQ (reference sequence). Trimming pared 0 bases from V and 5 bases from J, leaving 7 bases between. This CDR3 spans 13 amino acids. In nucleotides, the CDR3 is TGTGCCAGCAGCTTAGCACAGGCTTATGGCTACACCTTC. Its protein is CASSLAQAYGYTF.

This clonotype was detected a few times. The chain recombines TRBV6-8 with TRBJ1-5; D perhaps matches TRBD1 (6 bases). Trimming cost V 5 bases and J 0 bases, with 26 bases left between them. CDR3 length: 20 amino acids. The germline CDR1 and CDR2 sequences are MNHGY and SAAAGT. CDR3 bases: TGTGCCAGCAGTGTTGGGAGTGGGGGGCGGCGATCCTTTAGCAATCAGCCCCAGCATTTT. Its translation: CASSVGSGGRRSFSNQPQHF.

This clonotype was found a few times. The chain employs TRBV27 and TRBJ2-7; 8 positions match TRBD2. The CDR3 has 20 residues. After removal of 5 bases from V and 6 bases from J, the junction contained 27 bases not matched to a gene. Germline V CDR1 and CDR2: MNHEY, SMNVEV (reference sequence). In DNA form, the CDR3 reads TGTGCCAGCAGTCCCAGTTCCCCGCGGGGCAGCGGGAGTTACAAGGGCGAGCAGTACTTC. Its translation is CASSPSSPRGSGSYKGEQYF.

The chain links TRBV6-6 to TRBJ2-3, with a weak D call TRBD1 (6 bases). This CDR3 is 14 amino acids long. Germline CDR1 MNHNY, CDR2 SVGAGI (reference sequence). Trimming removed 4 bases from V and 3 bases from J, with 11 bases in between. CDR3 in DNA: TGTGCCAGCAGTTCTAACAGGGCGACAGATACGCAGTATTTT. The encoded protein is CASSSNRATDTQYF.

J is TRBJ2-3 and V is TRBV6-2 or TRBV6-3; TRBD1 aligns across 8 bases. From germline, CDR1 is MNHEY and CDR2 SVGEGT. V was clipped by 0 bases and J by 3 bases; unmatched bases: 2. The CDR3 sequence is 15 residues long. CDR3 sequence: CASSYSTGVTDTQYF. DNA for the CDR3: TGTGCCAGCAGTTACTCGACAGGGGTGACAGATACGCAGTATTTT.

The chain employs TRBV27 and TRBJ2-1, with TRBD1 matching over 9 bases. Germline lookup yields CDR1 MNHEY and CDR2 SMNVEV (reference sequence). Losses at the gene ends were 7 bases for V and 10 bases for J; bases not matched to a gene: 5. The CDR3 length is 12 residues. The CDR3 protein is CASKTGGNEQFF. The CDR3 bases are TGTGCCAGCAAGACAGGGGGTAACGAGCAGTTCTTC.

The J gene is TRBJ2-3, the V gene TRBV14, with D tentatively TRBD2 (6 bases). The V gene lost 0 bases and the J gene lost 0 bases, with 13 bases spanning the gap. Germline loops: CDR1 SGHDN, CDR2 FVKESK. The CDR3 spans 17 residues. Written as DNA, the CDR3 is TGTGCCAGCAGCCAAGATATGCGGGGCGGTAGCACAGATACGCAGTATTTT. Its translation is CASSQDMRGGSTDTQYF.

This clonotype showed up many times. The chain carries TRBV7-2 and TRBJ2-2; 10 bases map to TRBD2. The CDR3 is made up of 15 amino acids. Trimming cost V 5 bases and J 5 bases; bases outside gene matches: 5. Looked up from germline, CDR1 is SGHTA and CDR2 is FQGNSA. In nucleotides, the CDR3 is TGTGCCAGCAGCCGAGCGGGAGGGGAGACCGGGGAGCTGTTTTTT. Residues: CASSRAGGETGELFF. Supplemented by reference TRBV7-2 and TRBJ2-2, the full variable domain reads GAGVSQSPSNKVTEKGKDVELRCDPISGHTALYWYRQSLGQGLEFLIYFQGNSAPDKSGLPSDRFSAERTGGSVSTLTIQRTQQEDSAVYLCASSRAGGETGELFFGEGSRLTVL.